Below, 8 T cell receptor beta chains from the same sample are listed, as sequenced in a study of shared clonotypes between healthy human individuals. Generated by immunoSEQ multiplex PCR, the TCRdb table keeps only in-frame clones and is missing some. This table has 1.5 million to 2.5 million clones, approximately 94% appearing once. Terminally differentiated effector memory CD45RA+ cells were excluded from the naive CD8 cells, which were CD45RO-negative and positively selected for CCR7. The source material was naive CD8+ T cells sorted from blood. Receptor source: a man between 18 and 29 years old in good health.

This clone has only one observation. V is TRBV5-1 and J is TRBJ1-1, with TRBD1 matching over 9 bases. The CDR3 is 15 residues long. J was trimmed by 0 bases and V by 4 bases; bases with no gene match: 4. Looked up from germline, CDR1 is SGHRS and CDR2 is YFSETQ. CDR3 region: CASSHRDRVNTEAFF. The CDR3 DNA follows: TGCGCCAGCAGCCACCGGGACAGGGTGAACACTGAAGCTTTCTTT.

The CDR3 nucleotides are TGTGCTAGTGGTTTGGTCCTGGGACTCACGCCACCCCTCCACTTT. This sequence encodes CASGLVLGLTPPLHF. The rearrangement links TRBV12-5 to TRBJ1-6, with D perhaps matching TRBD1 (5 bases). Germline CDR1 reads LGHNT; CDR2 reads FRNRAP. There are 15 residues in the CDR3. The V end was cut by 0 bases, the J end by 11 bases, with 14 bases between.

The chain carries TRBV2 and TRBJ2-3, with D possibly matching TRBD2 (5 bases). The V gene's germline CDR1 is SNHLY and CDR2 FYNNEI. Trimming took 6 bases from V and 0 from J, leaving 16 bases between them. This CDR3 region has 16 residues. DNA for the CDR3: TGTGCCAGCAGCACCGAACTAGACGGTAGCACAGATACGCAGTATTTT. Its protein product is CASSTELDGSTDTQYF.

V and J are TRBV5-6 and TRBJ1-1; 9 bases fit TRBD1. The CDR3 contains 19 residues. The ends lost 1 base at V and 3 bases at J; junction bases unmatched: 16. Per the germline V gene, CDR1 is SGHDT and CDR2 is YYEEEE. CDR3 loop: CASSLLIPGTGRPDTEAFF. The CDR3 DNA reads as TGTGCCAGCAGCTTGTTAATCCCTGGGACAGGGCGCCCTGACACTGAAGCTTTCTTT.

This chain links TRBV19 with TRBJ2-7; TRBD1 is a possible D gene (6 bases). The germline V gene encodes CDR1 LNHDA and CDR2 SQIVND (reference sequence). V shed 5 bases and J shed 5 bases, with 22 bases lying between them. The length of the CDR3 is 16 residues. The CDR3 DNA reads as TGTGCCAGTAGTCTCGGCCCAGGGGCAGGGATCCACGAGCAGTACTTC. Amino acid sequence: CASSLGPGAGIHEQYF.

J is TRBJ2-2 and V is TRBV11-2; D might be TRBD1 or TRBD2, each matching 5 bases. V lost 3 bases and J lost 7, with 9 bases in between. This CDR3 region has 13 residues. Germline-derived CDR1 and CDR2 are SGHAT and FQNNGV. In DNA form, the CDR3 reads TGTGCCAGCAGCTTTTGGGGGAACGGGGAGCTGTTTTTT. It yields the protein CASSFWGNGELFF. Full variable domain (outside the CDR3, taken from reference TRBV11-2 and TRBJ2-2): EAGVAQSPRYKIIEKRQSVAFWCNPISGHATLYWYQQILGQGPKLLIQFQNNGVVDDSQLPKDRFSAERLKGVDSTLKIQPAKLEDSAVYLCASSFWGNGELFFGEGSRLTVL.

The rearrangement uses TRBV9 and TRBJ1-2; 9 bases line up with TRBD1. J was trimmed by 2 bases and V by 2 bases; bases with no gene match: 10. The CDR3 covers 17 residues. Germline values: CDR1 SGDLS, CDR2 YYNGEE. The CDR3, as DNA: TGTGCCAGCAGCGTCCGGGACAGGGAGTTTACGAACTATGGCTACACCTTC. Its protein is CASSVRDREFTNYGYTF. Variable domain in full (rest from reference TRBV9 and TRBJ1-2): DSGVTQTPKHLITATGQRVTLRCSPRSGDLSVYWYQQSLDQGLQFLIQYYNGEERAKGNILERFSAQQFPDLHSELNLSSLELGDSALYFCASSVRDREFTNYGYTFGSGTRLTVV.

The chain is built from TRBV5-4 and TRBJ1-2; no clear D gene. Per germline, CDR1 SGHNT and CDR2 YYREEE (reference sequence). V was shortened by 3 bases and J by 0 bases, with 9 bases between the two germline ends. The CDR3 has 14 amino acids. The CDR3 bases are TGTGCCAGCAGCTCGGACCGATCTAACTATGGCTACACCTTC. It translates to CASSSDRSNYGYTF.